This note documents a single T cell receptor (beta chain) sequence. Clones were read by immunoSEQ multiplex PCR, and TCRdb kept only the in-frame ones, dropping some. This table holds some 260,000 clones, around three quarters found once. The sample originates from a study of blood T cell repertoires in COVID-19. Background on the study: Acute-phase and convalescent COVID-19 samples originated in the United States, Italy and Spain.

CDR1 is SGHNT, CDR2 YYREEE, per germline (reference sequence). Trimming shortened V by 3 bases and J by 2 bases, and 13 bases separated the two germline ends. The CDR3 is 15 residues long. The receptor was isolated from an elderly woman with acute or convalescent COVID-19. The J gene is TRBJ2-3, the V gene TRBV5-4, with D tentatively TRBD1 (5 bases). The sequenced sample was peripheral blood. CDR3 sequence reads: CASSSRTQITDTQYF. CDR3 sequence (DNA): TGTGCCAGCAGCTCTCGGACACAAATCACAGATACGCAGTATTTT.